This TCR beta chain is drawn from a study of blood T cell repertoires in COVID-19. At the level of the study: The United States, Italy and Spain supplied acute and convalescent COVID-19 samples. PBMCs, B-cell-depleted T cells, or T cells provided the cDNA or gDNA that made up the material.

Authors' analysis steps: How many nucleated cells were present was estimated from reference gene primer amplification. Produced via immunoSEQ multiplex PCR; TCRdb's table is partial and in-frame only. V and J calls and clone size are as listed in that table; D and trimming were resolved from the DNA. Of 8,000 or so clones in the sample, under 90% were seen once. Germline CDR1 and CDR2: MNHEY and SVGAGI. The CDR3 has 14 residues. V was shortened by 5 bases and J by 0 bases, with 10 bases between the two germline ends. Sequencing was carried out using peripheral blood. V usage is TRBV6-5 and J usage is TRBJ1-2; D is ambiguous. This sequence was found in a human donor in a cohort sampled during active COVID-19. The CDR3 region has the DNA TGTGCCAGCAGTCATACACAAGCTAACTATGGCTACACCTTC. Translation: CASSHTQANYGYTF.